This TCR beta chain was observed in a study of cytomegalovirus exposure and HLA in healthy donors. Researchers ran the PCR with 60 Vbeta and 13 Jbeta primers. Measured with immunoSEQ multiplex PCR; TCRdb has only the in-frame clones, and not every one. The sample table includes approximately 140,000 clones. Findings and caveats of the study: More than 15,000 TCR beta sequences were associated with HLA alleles at 0.05 false discovery rate in a later analysis.

Turning to this clone: Its specificity is unknown.

The V end was cut by 5 bases, the J end by 7 bases, with 14 bases between. CDR1 and CDR2 (germline): LNHDA, SQIVND (reference sequence). The CDR3 has 14 amino acids. The source is a woman aged 40 to 50 in good health and CMV-seronegative. The chain recombines TRBV19 with TRBJ1-4; the D is unclear. What was sequenced was PBMCs. This CDR3 reads CASSAPDEPEKLFF. CDR3 DNA sequence: TGTGCCAGTAGTGCTCCTGATGAGCCTGAAAAACTGTTTTTT.